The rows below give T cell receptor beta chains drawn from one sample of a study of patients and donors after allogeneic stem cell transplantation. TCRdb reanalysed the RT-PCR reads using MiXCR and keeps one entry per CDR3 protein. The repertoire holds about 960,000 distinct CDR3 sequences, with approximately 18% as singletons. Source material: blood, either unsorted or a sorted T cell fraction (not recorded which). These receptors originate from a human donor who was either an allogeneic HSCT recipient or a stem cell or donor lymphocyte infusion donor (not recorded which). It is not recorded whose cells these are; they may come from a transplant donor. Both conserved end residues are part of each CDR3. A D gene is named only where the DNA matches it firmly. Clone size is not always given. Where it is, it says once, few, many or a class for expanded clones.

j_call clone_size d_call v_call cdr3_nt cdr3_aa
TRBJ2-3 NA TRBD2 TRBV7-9 TGTGCCAGCAGCCCGAAAGGACTAGCGGGAGGGCCGGATACGCAGTATTTT CASSPKGLAGGPDTQYF
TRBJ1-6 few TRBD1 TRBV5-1 TGCGCCAGCAGCCGAACAGGGGTCGATTCACCCCTCCACTTT CASSRTGVDSPLHF
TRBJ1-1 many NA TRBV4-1 TGCGCCAGCAGCCCCGGACTCCTGAACACTGAAGCTTTCTTT CASSPGLLNTEAFF
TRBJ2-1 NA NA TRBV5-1 TGCGCCAGCAGCTTCTCGGGAGTCCACCACAATGAGCAGTTCTTC CASSFSGVHHNEQFF
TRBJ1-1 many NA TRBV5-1 TGTGCCAGCAGCTTAGCAGGGAACACTGAAGCTTTCTTT CASSLAGNTEAFF
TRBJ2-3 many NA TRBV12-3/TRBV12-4 TGTGCCAGCAGGAGCTTTCCAGGGAACCTCACAGATACGCAGTATTTT CASRSFPGNLTDTQYF
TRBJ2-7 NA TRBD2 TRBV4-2 TGTGCCAGCAGCCAAGAGGATAGCGGGGGACCCTACGAGCAGTACTTC CASSQEDSGGPYEQYF
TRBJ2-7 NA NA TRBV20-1 TGCAGTGCCCCAACTCAAAGCTCCTACGAGCAGTACTTC CSAPTQSSYEQYF
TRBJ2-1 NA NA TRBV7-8 TGTGCCAGCAGCTTTAGAGAAGGGAACGTCGGTGAGCAGTTCTTC CASSFREGNVGEQFF
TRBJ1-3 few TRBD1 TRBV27 TGTGCCAGCAGGCTGGGACAGGGGACTGGAAACACCATATATTTT CASRLGQGTGNTIYF
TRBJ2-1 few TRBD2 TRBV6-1 TGTGCCAGCAGTCGGACCCAGCGGGAGCTTCAAAAAGGGAATGAGCAGTTCTTC CASSRTQRELQKGNEQFF
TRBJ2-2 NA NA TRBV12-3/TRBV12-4 TGTGCCAGCAGTTTGGTCCCCCGCAGGGGGAACACCGGGGAGCTGTTTTTT CASSLVPRRGNTGELFF
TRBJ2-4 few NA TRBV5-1 TGCGCCAGTACCCTTGGGGGGACCAAAAACATTCAGTACTTC CASTLGGTKNIQYF
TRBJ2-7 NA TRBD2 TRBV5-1 TGCGCCAGCAGTCCCCAAACCGGGACTAGCAAATACGAGCAGTACTTC CASSPQTGTSKYEQYF
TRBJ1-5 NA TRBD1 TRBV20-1 TGCAGTGCTAGCGGAGGACAGGGCGGTCATCAGCCCCAGCATTTT CSASGGQGGHQPQHF
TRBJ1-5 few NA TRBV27 TGTGCCAGCAGTTTATACCCTAGCAATCAGCCCCAGCATTTT CASSLYPSNQPQHF
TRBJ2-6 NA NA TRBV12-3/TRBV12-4 TGTGCCAGCAGTTTGTCGGGAACCGGGGCCAACGTCCTGACTTTC CASSLSGTGANVLTF
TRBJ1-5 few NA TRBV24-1 TGTGCCACCAGCCGCGGGGGCGTAGACAATCAGCCCCAGCATTTT CATSRGGVDNQPQHF
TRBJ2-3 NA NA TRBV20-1 TGCGCTCCGGTCCACACAGATACGCAGTATTTT CAPVHTDTQYF
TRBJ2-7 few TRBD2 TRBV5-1 TGCGCCAGCAGCCCCGGACCGGGACTAGCCTACGAGCAGTACTTC CASSPGPGLAYEQYF
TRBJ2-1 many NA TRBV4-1 TGCGCCAGCGGAACAGGCAATGAGCAGTTCTTC CASGTGNEQFF
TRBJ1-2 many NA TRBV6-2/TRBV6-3 TGTGCCAGCAGACGTCACCTACCGGGCTATGGCTACACCTTC CASRRHLPGYGYTF
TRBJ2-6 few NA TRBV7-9 TGTGCCAGCAGCTTAGTGGAGGCTGGGGCCAACGTCCTGACTTTC CASSLVEAGANVLTF
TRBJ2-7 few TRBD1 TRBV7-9 TGTGCCAGCGCTGGACAGGGGGACTACGAGCAGTACTTC CASAGQGDYEQYF
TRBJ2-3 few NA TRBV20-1 TGCAGTGCTAGGGGGATTGGGGCAGATACGCAGTATTTT CSARGIGADTQYF
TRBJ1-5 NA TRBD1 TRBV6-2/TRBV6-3 TGTGCCAGCAGTTACAGACAGGGGTTTACGGATCAGCCCCAGCATTTT CASSYRQGFTDQPQHF
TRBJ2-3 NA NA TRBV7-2 TGTGCCAGCAGTAGCTGGGGGGCTCTCACAGATACGCAGTATTTT CASSSWGALTDTQYF
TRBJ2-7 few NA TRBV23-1 TGCGCCAGCAGTCTGGAAGATCCGTCCTACGAGCAGTACTTC CASSLEDPSYEQYF
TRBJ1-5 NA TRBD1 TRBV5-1 TGCGCCAGCAGCCCCTGGACAGGTAATCAGCCCCAGCATTTT CASSPWTGNQPQHF
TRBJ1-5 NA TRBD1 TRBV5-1 TGCGCCAGCAGCTTGGAGGGGACAGGGCGTCAGCCCCAGCATTTT CASSLEGTGRQPQHF
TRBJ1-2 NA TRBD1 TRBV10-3 TGTGCCATCAGCGACAGGGCTAACTATGGCTACACCTTC CAISDRANYGYTF
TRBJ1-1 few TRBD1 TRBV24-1 TGTGCCACCAGTGATGAACCGGGACAGGGGAACACTGAAGCTTTCTTT CATSDEPGQGNTEAFF
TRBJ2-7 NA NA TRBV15 TGTGCCACCAGCAGAGCGGGTACCTACGAGCAGTACTTC CATSRAGTYEQYF
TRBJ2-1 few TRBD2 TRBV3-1 TGTGCCAGCAGCCACGAGCTAGCGGCCTCCTACAATGAGCAGTTCTTC CASSHELAASYNEQFF
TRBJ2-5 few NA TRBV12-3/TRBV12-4 TGTGCCAGTGGCAGCTTCCAAGAGACCCAGTACTTC CASGSFQETQYF
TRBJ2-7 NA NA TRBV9 TGTGCCAGCAGCGCCTGGGACAATGTCTACGAGCAGTACTTC CASSAWDNVYEQYF
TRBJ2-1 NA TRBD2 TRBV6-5 TGTGCCAGCAGTTACCCTAGCGGCAATGAGCAGTTCTTC CASSYPSGNEQFF
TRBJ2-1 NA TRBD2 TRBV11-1 TGTGCCAGCAGCCCGGCGACTAGCGGGGGGCATTTTTACAATGAGCAGTTCTTC CASSPATSGGHFYNEQFF
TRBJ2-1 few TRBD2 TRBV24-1 TGTGCCACCAGTGAGACCTTAGCGGGGCCGTACAATGAGCAGTTCTTC CATSETLAGPYNEQFF
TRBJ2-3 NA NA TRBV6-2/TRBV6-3 TGTGCCAGCAGTCCCCAGGGGATCGATACGCAGTATTTT CASSPQGIDTQYF
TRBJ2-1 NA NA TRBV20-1 TGCAGTGCTAGCACTGGGTCCTACAATGAGCAGTTCTTC CSASTGSYNEQFF
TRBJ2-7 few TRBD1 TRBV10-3 TGTGCCATCAGTGAGTCCGCGACAGGGGACTCCTACGAGCAGTACTTC CAISESATGDSYEQYF
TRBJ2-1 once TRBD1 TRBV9 TGTGCCAGCAGCGCTCTGACCGGGACAGGTGATAATGAGCAGTTCTTC CASSALTGTGDNEQFF
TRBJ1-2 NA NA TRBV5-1 TGCGCCAGCAGCTTGGCCCCGCAGGGACTTGCTCTCTATGGCTACACCTTC CASSLAPQGLALYGYTF
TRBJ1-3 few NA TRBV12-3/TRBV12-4 TGTGCCAGCAGCGTCAGGGCCCAGATCACCATATATTTT CASSVRAQITIYF
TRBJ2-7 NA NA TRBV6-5 TGTGCCAGCAGTTCACAACAAAAAGGGAAGGGTTACGAGCAGTACTTC CASSSQQKGKGYEQYF
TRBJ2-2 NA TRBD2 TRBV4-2 TGTGCCAGCAGCCAAATTAACCCACTAGCGGGGAACACCGGGGAGCTGTTTTTT CASSQINPLAGNTGELFF
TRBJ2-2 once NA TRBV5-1 TGCGCCAGCAGCTTAACAGGGCGCTCCGGGGAGCTGTTTTTT CASSLTGRSGELFF
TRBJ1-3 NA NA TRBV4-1 TGCGCCAGCAGCCACCTACAGGGATCTGGAAACACCATATATTTT CASSHLQGSGNTIYF
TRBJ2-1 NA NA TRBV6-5 TGTGCCAGCAGTTACCTGGGGGGAGTGGGCTACAATGAGCAGTTCTTC CASSYLGGVGYNEQFF
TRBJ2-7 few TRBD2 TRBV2 TGTGCCAGCGCGGGAGATCTCGAGCAGTACTTC CASAGDLEQYF
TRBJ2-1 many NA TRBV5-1 TGCGCCAGCAGCTCGGGATTAGGATCCTACAATGAGCAGTTCTTC CASSSGLGSYNEQFF
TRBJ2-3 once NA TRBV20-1 TGCAGTGCTAGAGGATCGGCACTACCAAGCACAGATACGCAGTATTTT CSARGSALPSTDTQYF
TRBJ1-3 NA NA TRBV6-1 TGTGCCAGCAGCCAGAGAGGGGGTAGCTCTGGAAACACCATATATTTT CASSQRGGSSGNTIYF
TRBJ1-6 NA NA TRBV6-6 TGTGCCAGCAGTTACTCAGATATCGATGCTTTATTT CASSYSDIDALF
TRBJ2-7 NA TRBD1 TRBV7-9 TGTGCCAGCAGCCCACTCCGGGACAGGGAAAACGAGCAGTACTTC CASSPLRDRENEQYF
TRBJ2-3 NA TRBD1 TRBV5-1 TGCGCCAGCAGCAGGGACAGCGCACCCCCGGCCTCAGATACGCAGTATTTT CASSRDSAPPASDTQYF